A selection of T cell receptor beta chains follows, all from one sample in a study of blood T cell repertoires in COVID-19. TCRdb's copy holds only in-frame clones and misses some; the assay was immunoSEQ multiplex PCR. The sample lists a few hundred thousand clones; around 84% were seen once. Sequenced: PBMCs or T cells enriched from blood (not recorded which). These receptors were collected from a woman aged 45-60 years who had been exposed to COVID-19. Both conserved end residues are part of each CDR3. The D gene is left open where the match is weak. Clone size, where shown, is once, few, many, or a class for clones that have expanded.

cdr3_nt	cdr3_aa	clone_size	d_call	v_call	j_call
TGCAGTGCTAGTTCCGGGACTGGAAACACCATATATTTT	CSASSGTGNTIYF	-	-	TRBV20-1	TRBJ1-3
TGTGCCAGCAGGCCGTTCTATAGCAATCAGCCCCAGCATTTT	CASRPFYSNQPQHF	few	-	TRBV28	TRBJ1-5
TGTGCCAGCAGCTCTAGAGGGGGAACTGAAGCTTTCTTT	CASSSRGGTEAFF	-	-	TRBV12-3/TRBV12-4	TRBJ1-1
TGTGCCATCAGACCTAAAGCGGGTAATGAGCAGTTCTTC	CAIRPKAGNEQFF	-	-	TRBV10-3	TRBJ2-1
TGTGCCAGCAGTGAAGCTCGACAGCCTTCTCTCTCCTATAATTCACCCCTCCACTTT	CASSEARQPSLSYNSPLHF	once	-	TRBV2	TRBJ1-6
TGTGCCAGCAGTACAGGCCTCTATGGCTACACCTTC	CASSTGLYGYTF	-	-	TRBV28	TRBJ1-2
TGTGCCAGCAGCACTCGACACTCCCTGAACACTGAAGCTTTCTTT	CASSTRHSLNTEAFF	-	-	TRBV5-5	TRBJ1-1
TGTGCCAGCAGCTTAGTAATAAACAGGGGAAGTAATAATTCACCCCTCCACTTT	CASSLVINRGSNNSPLHF	few	TRBD1	TRBV7-2	TRBJ1-6
TGTGCCAGCAGCTTGAGTCCATCTCCCAACGAGCAGTACTTC	CASSLSPSPNEQYF	-	-	TRBV7-6	TRBJ2-7
TGTGCCAGCAGCCCACGGGGGGGCTCTATTGGCTACACCTTC	CASSPRGGSIGYTF	-	-	TRBV5-6	TRBJ1-2
TGTGCCAGCCACAGGGTGAACTATGGCTACACCTTC	CASHRVNYGYTF	-	-	TRBV19	TRBJ1-2
TGTGCCAGTAGTAGGGAAGGGGCCAGGGAACACTGGCTCTTT	CASSREGAREHWLF	-	-	TRBV19	TRBJ1-1
TGTGCCAGCAGTTTGACAGGGTTGGTCGGGGAGCTGTTTTTT	CASSLTGLVGELFF	-	TRBD1	TRBV28	TRBJ2-2
TGTGCCACCAGCTTCTCCAGGAACACTGAAGCTTTCTTT	CATSFSRNTEAFF	-	-	TRBV15	TRBJ1-1
TGTGCCAGTAGTACCGTAGCGGGCCGCCTATCCAATGAGCAGTTCTTC	CASSTVAGRLSNEQFF	-	TRBD2	TRBV19	TRBJ2-1
TGTGCCAGCAGCCATCCCGGGAACACTGAAGCTTTCTTT	CASSHPGNTEAFF	-	-	TRBV14	TRBJ1-1
TGTGCCAGCAGCCCCAAGGCGGGACAGGGCGCCGATACGCAGTATTTT	CASSPKAGQGADTQYF	-	TRBD1	TRBV7-9	TRBJ2-3
TGTGCCAGCAGCCCCGAAGGGAGTCAAGATACGCAGTATTTT	CASSPEGSQDTQYF	-	-	TRBV9	TRBJ2-3
TGCGCCAGCAGTGAGTCCGGGGGGTATGGCTACACCTTC	CASSESGGYGYTF	-	-	TRBV10-1	TRBJ1-2
TGCGCCAGCAGTGAACGGACAGGGGGGTCCTACGAGCAGTACTTC	CASSERTGGSYEQYF	-	TRBD1	TRBV10-1	TRBJ2-7